This T cell receptor beta chain was obtained from a study of T cells after yellow fever vaccination. Study outcomes and limitations: Among primary-vaccination clones, most reappeared after the booster, at around 97% for CD4 and roughly 90% for CD8. Abundant clonotypes (contaminants from the bulk population) could be present in FACS-sorted repertoires. Some clonotypes, a small share, were shared between CD4 and CD8 compartments.

At least ten counts were recorded for this clonotype. The germline V and J ends were trimmed by 1 base and 3 bases, with 9 bases remaining between them. Germline CDR1 MGHRA, CDR2 YSYEKL. The CDR3 sequence is 14 residues long. Researchers made TCR cDNA using 5'RACE template switching, and this step added a universal primer site and UMIs. TCRdb processed the 5' RACE reads anew with MiXCR; each CDR3 protein has one entry. The sample has tens of thousands of distinct CDR3 sequences, approximately 6% seen once; the top ten hold roughly a third. The V call is TRBV4-1, the J call TRBJ2-5; tentative D call: TRBD2 (6 bases). The sample was PBMCs, either bulk or a sorted T-cell subset (CD4+, CD8+, memory, or dextramer-sorted; not recorded which), taken on the day of the yellow fever booster vaccination. The clonotype originates from a man between 18 and 29 years old who received the YFV17D yellow fever vaccine. CDR3 sequence (DNA): TGCGCCAGCAGCCAAGCGGGGGTAGAAGAGACCCAGTACTTC. It is translated as CASSQAGVEETQYF.